The entry below describes one T cell receptor (beta chain). What it binds is unknown. Looked up from germline, CDR1 is SGHNT and CDR2 is YYREEE (reference sequence). The length of the CDR3 is 13 residues. These data originate in a study of blood T cells in healthy people across ages. Study in general: Per every two T cells, about one barcoded beta molecule was captured by template switching. Regarding the study as a whole: Diversity estimates from one million T cells were considered underestimates.

PBMCs numbering at least 6 million were isolated per sample. A second 7 to 11 cycle PCR used barcoded and J-beta primers. A template-switch adaptor that had 12 random nucleotides put a tag on each cDNA molecule. TCRdb reprocessed the 5' RACE reads with MiXCR, giving one entry per CDR3 protein. The table has 850,000 to 1,300,000 distinct CDR3 sequences, 35% to 55% seen once. The chain links TRBV5-4 to TRBJ2-5, with a weak D call TRBD1 (6 bases). With the DNA end fitting TRBJ2-7 better, the J assignment may be wrong. The sequence was obtained from a woman aged 55-69 years in good health. The sample comprised blood. The CDR3 sequence: CASSLDRVDEQYF. The CDR3 bases are TGTGCCAGCAGCTTGGACAGGGTGGACGAGCAGTACTTC.